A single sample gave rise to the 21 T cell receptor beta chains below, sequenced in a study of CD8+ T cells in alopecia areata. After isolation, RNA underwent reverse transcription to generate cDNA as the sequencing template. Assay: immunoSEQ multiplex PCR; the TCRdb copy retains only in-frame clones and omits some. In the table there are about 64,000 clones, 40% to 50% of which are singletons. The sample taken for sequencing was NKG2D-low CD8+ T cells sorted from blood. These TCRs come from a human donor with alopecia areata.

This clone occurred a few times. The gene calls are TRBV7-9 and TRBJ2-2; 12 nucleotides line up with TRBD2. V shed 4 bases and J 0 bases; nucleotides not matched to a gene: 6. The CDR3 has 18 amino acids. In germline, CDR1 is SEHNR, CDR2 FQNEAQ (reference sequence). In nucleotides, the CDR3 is TGTGCCAGCAGCTGGCTAGCGGGAGGGCTCGCGAACACCGGGGAGCTGTTTTTT. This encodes CASSWLAGGLANTGELFF.

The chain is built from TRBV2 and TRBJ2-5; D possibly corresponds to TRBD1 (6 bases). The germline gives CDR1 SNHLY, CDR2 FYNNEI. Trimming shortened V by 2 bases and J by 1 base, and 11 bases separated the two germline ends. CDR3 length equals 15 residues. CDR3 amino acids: CASSERDMIQETQYF. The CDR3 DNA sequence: TGTGCCAGCAGTGAAAGGGACATGATCCAAGAGACCCAGTACTTC.

The CDR3 DNA reads as TGTGCCAGCAGCCAAACGGACTACTTGTCCTACGAGCAGTACTTC. Protein sequence: CASSQTDYLSYEQYF. J is TRBJ2-7 and V is TRBV28; D is perhaps TRBD2 (6 bases). Germline V CDR1 and CDR2: MDHEN, SYDVKM. The CDR3 totals 15 residues. The V and J ends lost 6 bases and 1 base respectively, with 16 bases between them.

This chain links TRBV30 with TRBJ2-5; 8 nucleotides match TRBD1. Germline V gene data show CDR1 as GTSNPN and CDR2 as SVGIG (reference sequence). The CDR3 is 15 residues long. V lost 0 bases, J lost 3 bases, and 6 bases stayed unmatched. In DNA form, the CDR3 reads TGTGCCTGGAGTGTTTTTTCAGGGGGCGAAGAGACCCAGTACTTC. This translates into CAWSVFSGGEETQYF.

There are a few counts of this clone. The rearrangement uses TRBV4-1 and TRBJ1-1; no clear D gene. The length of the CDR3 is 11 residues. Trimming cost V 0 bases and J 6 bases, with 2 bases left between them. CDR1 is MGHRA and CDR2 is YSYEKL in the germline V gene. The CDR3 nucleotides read TGCGCCAGCAGCCAAGAATCTGAAGCTTTCTTT. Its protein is CASSQESEAFF.

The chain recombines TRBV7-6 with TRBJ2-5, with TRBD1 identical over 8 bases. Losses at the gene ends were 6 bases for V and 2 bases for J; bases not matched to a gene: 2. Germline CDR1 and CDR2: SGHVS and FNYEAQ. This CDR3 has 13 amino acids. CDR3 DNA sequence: TGTGCCAGCAGAGGACAGGGTCAAGAGACCCAGTACTTC. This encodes CASRGQGQETQYF.

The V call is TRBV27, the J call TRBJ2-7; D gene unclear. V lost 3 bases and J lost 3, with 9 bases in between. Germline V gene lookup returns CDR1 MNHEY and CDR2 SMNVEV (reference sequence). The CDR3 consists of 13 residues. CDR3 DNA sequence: TGTGCCAGCAGTTTGACTCCCGGCTACGAGCAGTACTTC. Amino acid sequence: CASSLTPGYEQYF.

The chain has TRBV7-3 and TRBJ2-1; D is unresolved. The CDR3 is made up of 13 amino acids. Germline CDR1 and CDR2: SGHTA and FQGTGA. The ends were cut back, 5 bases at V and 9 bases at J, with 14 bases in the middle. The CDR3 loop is CASSQRSGREQFF. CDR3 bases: TGTGCCAGCAGCCAGAGGAGTGGTCGTGAGCAGTTCTTC. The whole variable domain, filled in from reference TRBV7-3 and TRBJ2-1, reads GAGVSQTPSNKVTEKGKYVELRCDPISGHTALYWYRQSLGQGPEFLIYFQGTGAADDSGLPNDRFFAVRPEGSVSTLKIQRTERGDSAVYLCASSQRSGREQFFGPGTRLTVL.

The CDR3 sequence is CSVEEQREPPMQYF. In DNA form, the CDR3 reads TGCAGCGTTGAAGAACAGCGGGAACCGCCGATGCAGTACTTC. The rearrangement uses TRBV29-1 and TRBJ2-7; 7 nucleotides line up with TRBD2. CDR1 and CDR2 from the germline V gene are SQVTM and ANQGSEA. The length of the CDR3 is 14 residues. V lost 0 bases to trimming and J lost 9 bases; unmatched junction nucleotides: 11.

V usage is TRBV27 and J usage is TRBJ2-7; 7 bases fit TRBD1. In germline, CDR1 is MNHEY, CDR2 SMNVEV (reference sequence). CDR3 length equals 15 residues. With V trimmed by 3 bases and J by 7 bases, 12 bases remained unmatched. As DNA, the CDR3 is TGTGCCAGCAGTTTCCGGGACAGCCGGCATCGGGAGCAGTACTTC. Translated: CASSFRDSRHREQYF.

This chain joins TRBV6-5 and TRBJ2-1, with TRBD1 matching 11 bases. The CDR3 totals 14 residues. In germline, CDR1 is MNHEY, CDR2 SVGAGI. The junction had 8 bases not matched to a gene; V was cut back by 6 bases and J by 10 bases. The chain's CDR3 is CASRGQGVVVEQFF. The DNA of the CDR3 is TGTGCCAGCAGGGGACAGGGGGTGGTTGTAGAGCAGTTCTTC.

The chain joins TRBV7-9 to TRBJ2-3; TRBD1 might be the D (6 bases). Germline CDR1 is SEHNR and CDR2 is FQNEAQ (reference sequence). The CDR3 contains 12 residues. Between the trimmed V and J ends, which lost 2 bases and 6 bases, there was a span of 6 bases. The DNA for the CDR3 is TGTGCCAGCAGCTTACAGGGGGATACGCAGTATTTT. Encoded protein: CASSLQGDTQYF.

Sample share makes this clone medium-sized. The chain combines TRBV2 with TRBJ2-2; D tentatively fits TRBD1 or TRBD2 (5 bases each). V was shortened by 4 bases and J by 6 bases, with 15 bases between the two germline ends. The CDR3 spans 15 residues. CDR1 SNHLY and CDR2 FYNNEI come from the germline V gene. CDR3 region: CASSAGAVAPGELFF. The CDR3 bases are TGTGCCAGCAGTGCCGGGGCAGTGGCCCCCGGGGAGCTGTTTTTT. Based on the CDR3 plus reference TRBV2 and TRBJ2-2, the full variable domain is EPEVTQTPSHQVTQMGQEVILRCVPISNHLYFYWYRQILGQKVEFLVSFYNNEISEKSEIFDDQFSVERPDGSNFTLKIRSTKLEDSAMYFCASSAGAVAPGELFFGEGSRLTVL.

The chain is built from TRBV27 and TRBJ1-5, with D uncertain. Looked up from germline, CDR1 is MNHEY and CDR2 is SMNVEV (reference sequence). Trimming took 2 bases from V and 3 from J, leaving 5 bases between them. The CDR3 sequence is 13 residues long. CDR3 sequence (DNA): TGTGCCAGCAGTTTAGGGGTCAATCAGCCCCAGCATTTT. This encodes CASSLGVNQPQHF.

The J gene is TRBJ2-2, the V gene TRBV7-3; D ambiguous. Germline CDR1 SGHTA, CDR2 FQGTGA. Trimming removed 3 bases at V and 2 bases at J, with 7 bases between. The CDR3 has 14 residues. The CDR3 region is CASSFGPNTGELFF. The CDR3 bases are TGTGCCAGCAGCTTTGGACCAAACACCGGGGAGCTGTTTTTT. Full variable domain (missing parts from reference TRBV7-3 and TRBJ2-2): GAGVSQTPSNKVTEKGKYVELRCDPISGHTALYWYRQSLGQGPEFLIYFQGTGAADDSGLPNDRFFAVRPEGSVSTLKIQRTERGDSAVYLCASSFGPNTGELFFGEGSRLTVL.

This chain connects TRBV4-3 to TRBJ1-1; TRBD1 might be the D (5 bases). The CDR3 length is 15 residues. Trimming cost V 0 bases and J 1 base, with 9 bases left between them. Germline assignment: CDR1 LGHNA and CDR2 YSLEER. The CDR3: CASSQDPGSNTEAFF. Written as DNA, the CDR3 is TGCGCCAGCAGCCAAGATCCAGGGTCGAACACTGAAGCTTTCTTT.

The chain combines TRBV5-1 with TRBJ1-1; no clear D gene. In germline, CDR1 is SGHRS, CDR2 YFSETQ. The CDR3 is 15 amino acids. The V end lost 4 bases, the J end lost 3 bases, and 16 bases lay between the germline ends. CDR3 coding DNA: TGCGCCAGCAGCGGGTCGACCGGGATAGACACTGAAGCTTTCTTT. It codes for CASSGSTGIDTEAFF.

CDR3 protein: CASSRTFARSDPYNEQFF. CDR3 bases: TGCGCCAGCAGCCGCACGTTTGCGAGGAGTGACCCCTACAATGAGCAGTTCTTC. The V call is TRBV4-1, the J call TRBJ2-1; no clear D gene. Germline CDR1 reads MGHRA; CDR2 reads YSYEKL. Trimming took off 4 bases at V and 2 bases at J, with 21 bases between the two ends. The CDR3 spans 18 residues.

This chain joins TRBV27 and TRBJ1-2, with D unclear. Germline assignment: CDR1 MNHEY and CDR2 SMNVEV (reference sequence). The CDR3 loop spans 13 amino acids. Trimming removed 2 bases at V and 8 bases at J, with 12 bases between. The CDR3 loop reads CASSLAISGGYTF. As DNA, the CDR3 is TGTGCCAGCAGTTTAGCCATTTCGGGCGGCTACACCTTC.

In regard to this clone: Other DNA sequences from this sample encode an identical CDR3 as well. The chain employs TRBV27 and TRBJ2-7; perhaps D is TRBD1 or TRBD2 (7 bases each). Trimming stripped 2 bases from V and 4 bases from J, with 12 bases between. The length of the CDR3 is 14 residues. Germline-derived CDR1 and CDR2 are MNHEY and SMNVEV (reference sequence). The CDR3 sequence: CASSLGQGGYEQYF. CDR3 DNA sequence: TGTGCCAGCAGTTTAGGGCAGGGGGGGTACGAGCAGTACTTC.

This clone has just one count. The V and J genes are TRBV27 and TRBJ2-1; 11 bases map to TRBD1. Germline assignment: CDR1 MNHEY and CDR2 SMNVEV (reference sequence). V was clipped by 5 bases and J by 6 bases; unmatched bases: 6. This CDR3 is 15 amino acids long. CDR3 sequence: CASSGTGGGPNEQFF. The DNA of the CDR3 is TGTGCCAGCAGTGGGACAGGGGGGGGACCCAATGAGCAGTTCTTC.